This TCR beta chain was identified in a study of blood T cells in healthy people across ages. Study findings and constraints: Higher diversity, along with more naive CD4+ cells, distinguished long-lived donors from aged donors. CMV status of donors was unknown, possibly confounding expanded clonotype changes.

In this sample, this clonotype turned up a few times. The antigen remains undetermined. PCR was performed a second time for about 7 to 12 cycles using a sample-barcoded 5' primer and a J-beta primer mix. The authors tagged each cDNA molecule using a template-switch adaptor with 12 random nucleotides. MiXCR, applied by TCRdb to the 5' RACE reads, yields one record per CDR3 protein. This sample has fewer than 1 million distinct CDR3 sequences, with 40% to 50% found just once. This CDR3 has 14 amino acids. Germline CDR1 and CDR2: SNHLY and FYNNEI. V trimming: 4 bases; J trimming: 5 bases; junction bases outside the gene matches: 7.

The chain employs TRBV2 and TRBJ2-5; 7 nucleotides agree with TRBD2. This clonotype was sampled from a man aged 55 to 70 in good health. Sequences were obtained from blood. The CDR3 DNA follows: TGTGCCAGCAGTGTGGACTGGCGGGGGGAGACCCAGTACTTC. It is translated as CASSVDWRGETQYF.